The 6 T cell receptor beta chains reported below all come from one sample, sequenced in a study of T cells in Graves' hyperthyroidism and ophthalmopathy. RNA transcripts provided the source from which TCR beta CDR3 regions were amplified. A set of HTBI primers served as the primers for a first-round RT-PCR of the TCR CDR3. TCRdb processed the multiplex PCR reads anew with MiXCR; each CDR3 protein has one entry. The repertoire consists of about 640,000 distinct CDR3 sequences, with roughly 14% occurring once and the leading ten covering approximately 12%. Material: blood. The receptors stem from a woman between 50 and 59 years old with Graves' ophthalmopathy.

This clonotype has more than one count but fewer than ten. The gene calls are TRBV5-1 and TRBJ2-1; TRBD1 matches at 9 bases. V was clipped by 0 bases and J by 7 bases; unmatched bases: 5. CDR3 size: 15 residues. Germline V gene sequence: CDR1 SGHRS, CDR2 YFSETQ. CDR3 coding DNA: TGCGCCAGCAGCTTGGACAGGGGGCCAACAAATGAGCAGTTCTTC. Its translation is CASSLDRGPTNEQFF.

Many counts were recorded for this clonotype. The chain combines TRBV15 with TRBJ2-1; 9 nucleotides match TRBD2. The CDR3 loop spans 15 amino acids. The V segment lost 5 bases and the J segment 8 bases; nucleotides outside the gene matches: 10. Germline V gives CDR1 LNHNV, CDR2 YYDKDF (reference sequence). In DNA form, the CDR3 reads TGTGCCACCAGCGTGGATAGCGGGAGTGTTTATGAGCAGTTCTTC. This gives the protein CATSVDSGSVYEQFF.

The chain recombines TRBV7-9 with TRBJ2-2, with 10 bases matching TRBD2. The CDR3 covers 15 residues. J lost 5 bases, V lost 5 bases, and 5 bases had no gene match. The germline CDR1 and CDR2 sequences are SEHNR and FQNEAQ (reference sequence). DNA for the CDR3: TGTGCCAGCAGCCCAGCGGGAGGGTGGACCGGGGAGCTGTTTTTT. It yields the protein CASSPAGGWTGELFF.

This clonotype was detected many times. The chain carries TRBV18 and TRBJ1-4; D is unclear. Trimming took 3 bases from V and 3 from J, leaving 8 bases between them. This CDR3 contains 14 residues. Per the germline V gene, CDR1 is KGHSH and CDR2 is LQKENI. CDR3 loop: CASSPGLANEKLFF. The CDR3 DNA is TGTGCCAGCTCACCGGGGTTGGCTAATGAAAAACTGTTTTTT.

This clonotype was found many times. The chain links TRBV28 to TRBJ2-7; 7 bases line up with TRBD1. CDR1 and CDR2 from the germline V gene are MDHEN and SYDVKM. Trimming cost V 3 bases and J 2 bases; bases outside gene matches: 7. The length of the CDR3 is 15 residues. The DNA of the CDR3 is TGTGCCAGCAGTTTTCAGGACAGGACCACCTACGAGCAGTACTTC. Translation gives CASSFQDRTTYEQYF.

This clonotype was counted at least ten times. The chain employs TRBV7-8 and TRBJ1-5; no clear D gene. CDR1 is SGHVS, CDR2 FQNEAQ, per germline. The CDR3 runs 17 residues. V lost 2 bases to trimming and J lost 0 bases, with 14 bases between them. The CDR3 DNA is TGTGCCAGCAGCTTACGGACCGGCTGGGATAGCAATCAGCCCCAGCATTTT. This encodes CASSLRTGWDSNQPQHF.